This T cell receptor beta chain was observed in a study of blood T cells in healthy people across ages. Whenever a sample was processed, at least 6 million PBMCs were isolated. RNA extraction gave at least 5 micrograms of total RNA per sample. Study-level points and caveats: Long-lived donors exceeded aged donors in naive CD4+ cells and diversity.

The CDR3 extends over 13 amino acids. The germline CDR1 and CDR2 sequences are MNHEY and SMNVEV (reference sequence). V was pared by 5 bases and J by 4 bases, with 8 bases between. As concerns this clonotype: Its antigen is as yet unknown.

The authors ran a second PCR of roughly 6 to 12 cycles using a sample-barcoded 5' primer and a J-beta primer mix. Using its own MiXCR run on the 5' RACE reads, TCRdb lists one record per CDR3 protein. Of about 970,000 distinct CDR3 sequences in the sample, about 53% were seen once. The sequence was obtained from a woman aged 55-69 years in good health. V is TRBV27 and J is TRBJ2-2; D gene unclear. Material: blood. CDR3 sequence: CASSDLGTGELFF. The CDR3 nucleotides read TGTGCCAGCAGTGACCTAGGCACCGGGGAGCTGTTTTTT.